This passage covers 27 T cell receptor beta chains from one sample sequenced in a study of blood T cell repertoires in COVID-19. Measured with immunoSEQ multiplex PCR; TCRdb has only the in-frame clones, and not every one. The sample holds 150,000 or so clones, around 84% seen once. Source material: peripheral blood. The receptor source for this set is a man in his 60s with active or convalescent COVID-19.

V and J are TRBV6-2 or TRBV6-3 and TRBJ2-7, with TRBD2 matching over 7 bases. Germline CDR1 reads MNHEY; CDR2 reads SVGEGT. The trim removed 6 bases at V and 2 bases at J, leaving 7 bases unmatched. CDR3 length: 14 residues. CDR3 residues: CASSPSGLTYEQYF. The CDR3 region has the DNA TGTGCCAGCAGCCCTAGCGGATTAACCTACGAGCAGTACTTC.

This clone occurred once. The chain links TRBV3-1 (or the pseudogene TRBV3-2) to TRBJ1-1; no clear D gene. Looked up from germline, CDR1 is LGHDT and CDR2 is YNNKEL (reference sequence). The germline V and J ends were trimmed by 5 bases and 4 bases, with 14 bases remaining between them. CDR3 size: 14 residues. Written as DNA, the CDR3 is TGTGCCAGCAGCTCCGGGGTTTGGGGCACTGAAGCTTTCTTT. Translated: CASSSGVWGTEAFF.

This clone was observed once. J is TRBJ2-3 and V is TRBV7-2, with 8 bases matching TRBD2. The junction had 6 bases not matched to a gene; V was cut back by 4 bases and J by 0 bases. Germline-derived CDR1 and CDR2 are SGHTA and FQGNSA. The CDR3 sequence is 16 residues long. CDR3 DNA sequence: TGTGCCAGCAGCTCCCTAGCGGGTTCTAGCACAGATACGCAGTATTTT. It translates to CASSSLAGSSTDTQYF.

The chain combines TRBV7-2 with TRBJ2-2, with a tentative D call TRBD2 (5 bases). The germline V and J ends were trimmed by 6 bases and 3 bases, with 20 bases remaining between them. The CDR3 runs to 17 residues. Germline CDR1 SGHTA, CDR2 FQGNSA. CDR3 in DNA: TGTGCCAGCAGATGGGCCGCGAGGGCAGCGGACACCGGGGAGCTGTTTTTT. Translation gives CASRWAARAADTGELFF.

The chain uses TRBV24-1 and TRBJ2-5; the match to TRBD1 covers 9 bases. This CDR3 is built from 16 residues. The ends lost 5 bases at V and 4 bases at J; junction bases unmatched: 10. Germline CDR1 KGHDR, CDR2 SFDVKD. The CDR3 sequence: CATSGVNRQGGETQYF. Written as DNA, the CDR3 is TGTGCCACCAGTGGTGTAAATAGACAGGGGGGAGAGACCCAGTACTTC.

The table lists this clone with a few counts. The chain combines TRBV12-5 with TRBJ2-2; D perhaps matches TRBD1 (6 bases). This CDR3 region has 13 residues. Trimming took 8 bases from V and 4 from J, leaving 11 bases between them. The V gene's germline CDR1 is LGHNT and CDR2 FRNRAP. DNA of the CDR3: TGTGCTAGTAGCCTGGGGGCCACCGGGGAGCTGTTTTTT. Protein sequence: CASSLGATGELFF.

V gene TRBV5-6 combines with J gene TRBJ1-6, with 7 bases aligning to TRBD1. This CDR3 has 15 residues. The ends lost 0 bases at V and 4 bases at J; junction bases unmatched: 1. Germline CDR1 is SGHDT and CDR2 is YYEEEE. The CDR3 DNA reads as TGTGCCAGCAGCTTGGGACAGGGATATAATTCACCCCTCCACTTT. This encodes CASSLGQGYNSPLHF. Variable domain in full (rest from reference TRBV5-6 and TRBJ1-6): DAGVTQSPTHLIKTRGQQVTLRCSPKSGHDTVSWYQQALGQGPQFIFQYYEEEERQRGNFPDRFSGHQFPNYSSELNVNALLLGDSALYLCASSLGQGYNSPLHFGNGTRLTVT.

This chain joins TRBV5-5 and TRBJ1-4; 7 nucleotides align to TRBD1. Germline CDR1 and CDR2: SGHKS and YYEKEE (reference sequence). V lost 1 base, J lost 5 bases, and 5 bases stayed unmatched. This CDR3 contains 15 residues. The CDR3 is CASSLIRQGNEKLFF. Written as DNA, the CDR3 is TGTGCCAGCAGCTTGATTAGACAGGGCAATGAAAAACTGTTTTTT.

This clone occurred many times. The genes are TRBV5-1 and TRBJ2-7; D is undetermined. Germline lookup yields CDR1 SGHRS and CDR2 YFSETQ. The CDR3 contains 16 residues. Trimming left V 3 bases short and J 0 bases short, with 16 bases between. The CDR3 loop reads CASSWAVDGSSYEQYF. The CDR3 DNA sequence: TGCGCCAGCAGCTGGGCCGTTGACGGCAGCTCCTACGAGCAGTACTTC.

The chain links TRBV28 to TRBJ2-3, with 7 bases aligning to TRBD1. The CDR3 extends over 19 amino acids. Germline lookup yields CDR1 MDHEN and CDR2 SYDVKM. V dropped 4 bases and J dropped 2; count of bases not matched to a gene: 18. The CDR3 sequence: CASSSGTVTRTYHTDTQYF. As DNA, the CDR3 is TGTGCCAGCAGTTCAGGGACAGTGACACGGACGTACCACACAGATACGCAGTATTTT.

The chain couples TRBV18 to TRBJ1-2; 9 nucleotides line up with TRBD1. Per germline, CDR1 KGHSH and CDR2 LQKENI. This CDR3 has 15 amino acids. The ends lost 5 bases at V and 3 bases at J; junction bases unmatched: 7. The CDR3 loop reads CASSAGTGSYYGYTF. The CDR3, as DNA: TGTGCCAGCTCAGCCGGGACAGGGTCCTACTATGGCTACACCTTC.

This clone was observed a single time. The V gene is TRBV5-1, the J gene TRBJ1-2, with 7 bases aligning to TRBD1. The CDR3 has 14 amino acids. With 0 bases clipped from V and 4 bases from J, the junction kept 3 bases outside the gene matches. CDR1 is SGHRS, CDR2 YFSETQ, per germline. The CDR3 bases are TGCGCCAGCAGCTTGGGGGACAGATCCTATGGCTACACCTTC. As protein: CASSLGDRSYGYTF.

This clone occurred once. The chain recombines TRBV19 with TRBJ1-5, with 7 bases that match TRBD1. Per the germline V gene, CDR1 is LNHDA and CDR2 is SQIVND (reference sequence). CDR3 length: 13 amino acids. J was trimmed by 6 bases and V by 9 bases; bases with no gene match: 8. The CDR3 loop reads CASNYRGGQPQHF. The CDR3 DNA sequence: TGTGCCAGCAACTACAGGGGCGGTCAGCCCCAGCATTTT.

This clone was seen more than once but under ten times. This chain joins TRBV6-5 and TRBJ2-7, with a tentative D call TRBD2 (5 bases). Germline loops: CDR1 MNHEY, CDR2 SVGAGI. V lost 2 bases, J lost 1 base, and 6 bases lay in between. The length of the CDR3 is 13 residues. CDR3 bases: TGTGCCAGCAGTTACGGACTGTCCTACGAGCAGTACTTC. Translated, it gives CASSYGLSYEQYF.

The CDR3 region is CASSLSEGELYGYTF. The CDR3 DNA reads as TGTGCCAGCAGTTTATCAGAGGGGGAACTCTATGGCTACACCTTC. This chain links TRBV27 with TRBJ1-2; a possible D gene is TRBD1 (6 bases). The CDR3 runs 15 residues. Per germline, CDR1 MNHEY and CDR2 SMNVEV (reference sequence). The V end was cut by 0 bases, the J end by 4 bases, with 12 bases between.

The chain recombines TRBV7-9 with TRBJ1-6; weak D call: TRBD1 (5 bases). The germline V gene encodes CDR1 SEHNR and CDR2 FQNEAQ (reference sequence). V lost 1 base, J lost 3 bases, and 10 bases lay in between. The CDR3 covers 16 residues. The CDR3 bases are TGTGCCAGCAGCTTAGTCGAGGGACTCTATAATTCACCCCTCCACTTT. Translated, it gives CASSLVEGLYNSPLHF.

This sequence joins TRBV28 and TRBJ2-2; 8 bases align to TRBD2. The CDR3 totals 15 residues. Looked up from germline, CDR1 is MDHEN and CDR2 is SYDVKM. V dropped 8 bases and J dropped 4; count of bases not matched to a gene: 9. In DNA, the CDR3 is TGTGCCAGCGGGGAGCGGGAGCCCCGCACCGGGGAGCTGTTTTTT. Translation: CASGEREPRTGELFF.

V usage is TRBV10-3 and J usage is TRBJ1-2; D is perhaps TRBD1 (5 bases). CDR1 and CDR2 from the germline V gene are ENHRY and SYGVKD. The CDR3 totals 15 residues. The V gene lost 0 bases and the J gene lost 2 bases, with 10 bases spanning the gap. The CDR3 nucleotides are TGTGCCATCAGTGAGTCAGGAGCAGGGAACTATGGCTACACCTTC. It specifies CAISESGAGNYGYTF.

This rearrangement joins TRBV18 to TRBJ2-2; TRBD2 aligns across 9 bases. Trimming took 5 bases from V and 4 from J; bases not matched to a gene: 8. Per the germline V gene, CDR1 is KGHSH and CDR2 is LQKENI. The CDR3 is 16 residues long. CDR3 residues: CASSEEQGLATGELFF. Written as DNA, the CDR3 is TGTGCCAGCTCAGAGGAACAGGGACTAGCCACCGGGGAGCTGTTTTTT.

The chain carries TRBV3-1 (or the pseudogene TRBV3-2) and TRBJ1-1; TRBD1 agrees at 9 bases. Germline CDR1 and CDR2: LGHDT and YNNKEL (reference sequence). The ends lost 4 bases at V and 1 base at J; junction bases unmatched: 10. CDR3 length: 17 amino acids. DNA for the CDR3: TGTGCCAGCAGCCGACTGGACAGGGGAAGAGGGAACACTGAAGCTTTCTTT. Translating gives CASSRLDRGRGNTEAFF.

This chain joins TRBV18 and TRBJ2-5; tentatively, D is TRBD1 (6 bases). Germline V CDR1 and CDR2: KGHSH, LQKENI. The V and J ends lost 6 bases and 4 bases respectively, with 18 bases between them. The CDR3 extends over 15 amino acids. Here the CDR3 reads CASSRDITTGETQYF. CDR3 coding DNA: TGTGCCAGCTCCCGGGACATTACTACGGGAGAGACCCAGTACTTC.

The V gene is TRBV7-9, the J gene TRBJ2-7, with 7 bases fitting TRBD2. J was trimmed by 6 bases and V by 6 bases; bases with no gene match: 14. The CDR3 consists of 15 residues. Germline V gene lookup returns CDR1 SEHNR and CDR2 FQNEAQ (reference sequence). CDR3 sequence reads: CASSFRTGLNIEQYF. The CDR3 nucleotides are TGTGCCAGCAGTTTTAGAACGGGACTAAATATCGAGCAGTACTTC.

The chain joins TRBV10-3 to TRBJ2-1; 7 positions agree with TRBD1. The V gene's germline CDR1 is ENHRY and CDR2 SYGVKD. The junction had 8 bases not matched to a gene; V was cut back by 4 bases and J by 5 bases. The CDR3 loop spans 15 amino acids. CDR3: CAISARQGLDNEQFF. CDR3 coding DNA: TGTGCCATCAGTGCCCGACAGGGTCTCGACAATGAGCAGTTCTTC.

The gene calls are TRBV29-1 and TRBJ1-5, with 11 bases matching TRBD1. V trimming: 6 bases; J trimming: 2 bases; junction bases outside the gene matches: 0. CDR3 length: 13 amino acids. CDR1 and CDR2 from the germline V gene are SQVTM and ANQGSEA. As DNA, the CDR3 is TGCAGCGTGGGACAGGGGGGCAATCAGCCCCAGCATTTT. Its translation is CSVGQGGNQPQHF.

CDR3 nucleotide sequence: TGTGCCAGCAGTTCAAAGGGAGGGTCGGCTTCACCCCTCCACTTT. Encoded protein: CASSSKGGSASPLHF. The V gene is TRBV6-5, the J gene TRBJ1-6; D is unclear. Looked up from germline, CDR1 is MNHEY and CDR2 is SVGAGI. The CDR3 is made up of 15 amino acids. Trimming removed 4 bases at V and 9 bases at J, with 16 bases between.

The chain is built from TRBV29-1 and TRBJ2-7; TRBD2 is a possible D gene (5 bases). Trimming shortened V by 4 bases and J by 1 base, and 11 bases separated the two germline ends. Germline V gene sequence: CDR1 SQVTM, CDR2 ANQGSEA. The CDR3 spans 13 residues. The CDR3 reads CSVGQLGSYEQYF. In DNA form, the CDR3 reads TGCAGCGTTGGACAACTAGGGTCCTACGAGCAGTACTTC.

The chain links TRBV18 to TRBJ2-5; TRBD1 agrees at 10 bases. The trim removed 4 bases at V and 5 bases at J, leaving 4 bases unmatched. Germline V gene lookup returns CDR1 KGHSH and CDR2 LQKENI. This CDR3 is built from 14 residues. This CDR3 reads CASSRTGGRETQYF. The CDR3 DNA reads TGTGCCAGCTCACGGACAGGGGGTCGGGAGACCCAGTACTTC.